This T cell receptor beta chain stems from a study of blood T cell repertoires in COVID-19. Profiling relied on immunoSEQ multiplex PCR, and the TCRdb table lists in-frame clones only, not all of them. This sample has 140,000 or so clones; 85% to 90% occur once, and the top ten carry approximately 35%. The V and J ends lost 6 bases and 0 bases, in that order; junction bases with no gene match: 10. There are 17 residues in the CDR3. This clone has only one observation. Sequencing was performed on peripheral blood. This receptor was identified in a man in his forties or fifties who had recovered from COVID-19. The chain has TRBV6-7 and TRBJ1-4; 7 bases agree with TRBD1. TRBV6-7 is an ORF for which the function is uncertain. The CDR3 here is CASRGNTTGTTNEKLFF. As DNA, the CDR3 is TGTGCCAGCAGGGGAAATACGACAGGGACAACTAATGAAAAACTGTTTTTT.